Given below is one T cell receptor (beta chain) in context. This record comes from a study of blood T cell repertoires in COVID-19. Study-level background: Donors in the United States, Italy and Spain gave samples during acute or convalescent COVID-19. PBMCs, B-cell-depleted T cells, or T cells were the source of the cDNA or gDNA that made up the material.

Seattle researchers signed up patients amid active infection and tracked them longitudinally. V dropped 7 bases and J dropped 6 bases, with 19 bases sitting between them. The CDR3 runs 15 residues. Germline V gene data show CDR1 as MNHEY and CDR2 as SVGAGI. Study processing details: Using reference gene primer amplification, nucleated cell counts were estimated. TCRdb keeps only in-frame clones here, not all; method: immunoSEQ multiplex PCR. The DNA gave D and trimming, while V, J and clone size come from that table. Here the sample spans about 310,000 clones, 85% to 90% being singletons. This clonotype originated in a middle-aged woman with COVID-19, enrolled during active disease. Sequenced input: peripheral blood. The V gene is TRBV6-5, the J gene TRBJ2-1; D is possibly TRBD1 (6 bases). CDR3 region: CASIGDRNFRNEQFF. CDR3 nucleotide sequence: TGTGCCAGCATTGGAGACAGGAACTTCCGCAATGAGCAGTTCTTC.